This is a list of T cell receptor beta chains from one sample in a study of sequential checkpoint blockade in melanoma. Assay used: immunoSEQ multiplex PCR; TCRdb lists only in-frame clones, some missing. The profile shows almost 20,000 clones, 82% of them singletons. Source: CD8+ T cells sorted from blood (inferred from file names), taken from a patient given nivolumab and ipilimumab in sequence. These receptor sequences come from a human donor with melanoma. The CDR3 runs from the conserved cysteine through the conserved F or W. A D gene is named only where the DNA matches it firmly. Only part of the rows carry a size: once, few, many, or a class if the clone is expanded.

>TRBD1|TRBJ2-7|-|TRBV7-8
CASSSKDRDRGYEQYF
TGTGCCAGCAGCTCTAAGGACAGGGACAGGGGCTACGAGCAGTACTTC
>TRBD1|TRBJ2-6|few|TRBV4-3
CASSPGGEFSGANVLTF
TGCGCCAGCAGCCCAGGGGGTGAGTTCTCTGGGGCCAACGTCCTGACTTTC
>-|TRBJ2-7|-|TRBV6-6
CASSYGPGVVDEQYF
TGTGCCAGCAGTTACGGTCCGGGGGTAGTCGACGAGCAGTACTTC
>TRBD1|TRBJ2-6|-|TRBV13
CASSLGPSLSYRGPGANVLTF
TGTGCCAGCAGCTTAGGGCCATCGTTAAGTTACAGGGGGCCAGGGGCCAACGTCCTGACTTTC
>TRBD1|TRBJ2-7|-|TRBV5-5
CASSNAGTGGHEQYF
TGTGCCAGCAGCAACGCCGGGACAGGGGGCCACGAGCAGTACTTC
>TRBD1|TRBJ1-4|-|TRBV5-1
CASSDRTGGIEKLFF
TGCGCCAGCAGCGATAGGACAGGGGGCATTGAAAAACTGTTTTTT
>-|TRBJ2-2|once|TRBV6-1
CASSDRDKTNTGELFF
TGTGCCAGCAGTGATCGGGACAAAACGAACACCGGGGAGCTGTTTTTT
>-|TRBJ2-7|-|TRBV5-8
CASSSGYEQYF
TGTGCCAGCAGCTCCGGCTACGAGCAGTACTTC
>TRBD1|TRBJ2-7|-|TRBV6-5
CASSALPGDSYEQYF
TGTGCCAGCAGTGCCCTCCCCGGGGACAGCTACGAGCAGTACTTC
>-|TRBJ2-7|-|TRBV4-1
CASSQEPGRVYEQYF
TGCGCCAGCAGCCAAGAACCCGGCAGGGTCTACGAGCAGTACTTC
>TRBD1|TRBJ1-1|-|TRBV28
CASSLEGQSEAFF
TGTGCCAGCAGTTTGGAGGGACAGTCTGAAGCTTTCTTT
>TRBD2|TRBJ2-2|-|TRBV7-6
CASSPMTSEQFNTGELFF
TGTGCCAGCAGCCCCATGACTAGCGAACAATTCAACACCGGGGAGCTGTTTTTT
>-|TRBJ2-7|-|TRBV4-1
CASSQEPGRVYEQYF
TGCGCCAGCAGCCAAGAACCCGGCAGGGTCTACGAGCAGTACTTC
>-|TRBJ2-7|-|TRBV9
CASSRDTISEQYF
TGTGCCAGCAGCCGGGACACCATCTCCGAGCAGTACTTC
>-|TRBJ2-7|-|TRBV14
CASSQGSLDYEQYF
TGTGCCAGCAGCCAAGGCTCACTAGATTACGAGCAGTACTTC